This TCR beta chain derives from a study of T cell responses to AZD1222 COVID-19 vaccine. At the level of the study: Analyses pooled second doses at about 4 or about 12 weeks.

General observations from the study: Seropositive at baseline were only a handful of AZD1222 recipients.

Concerning this clone itself: Its antigen is undetermined.

Method: immunoSEQ multiplex PCR; TCRdb's copy keeps in-frame clones and lacks some. The profile covers 120,000 or so clones, with more than 80% appearing a single time and almost 5.5% taken by the ten largest. The germline V and J ends were trimmed by 0 bases and 5 bases, with 7 bases remaining between them. Germline V gene lookup returns CDR1 WNHNN and CDR2 SYGVQD (reference sequence). The length of the CDR3 is 13 residues. The sequence was collected from an adult in good health. This chain connects TRBV10-1 to TRBJ1-1; perhaps TRBD1 as D (5 bases). This material consisted of peripheral blood, taken on day 0 of AZD1222 vaccination. CDR3 protein: CASSESGATEAFF. CDR3 coding DNA: TGCGCCAGCAGTGAGTCTGGGGCGACTGAAGCTTTCTTT.